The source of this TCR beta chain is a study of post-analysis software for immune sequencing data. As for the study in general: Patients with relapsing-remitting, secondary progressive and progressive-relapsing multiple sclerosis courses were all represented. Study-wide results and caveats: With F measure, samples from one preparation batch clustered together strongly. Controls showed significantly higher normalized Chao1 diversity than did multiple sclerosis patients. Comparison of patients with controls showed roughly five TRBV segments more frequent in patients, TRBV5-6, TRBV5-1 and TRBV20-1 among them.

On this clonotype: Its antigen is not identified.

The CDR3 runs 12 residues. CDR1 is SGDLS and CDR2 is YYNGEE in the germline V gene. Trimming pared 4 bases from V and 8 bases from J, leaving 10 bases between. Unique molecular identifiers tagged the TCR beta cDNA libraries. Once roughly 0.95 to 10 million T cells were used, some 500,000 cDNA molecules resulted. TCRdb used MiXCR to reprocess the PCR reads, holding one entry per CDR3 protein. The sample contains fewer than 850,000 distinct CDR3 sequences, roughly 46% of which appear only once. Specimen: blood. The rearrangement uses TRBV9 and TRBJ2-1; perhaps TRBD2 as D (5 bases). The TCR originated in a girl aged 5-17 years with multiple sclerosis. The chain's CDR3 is CASSTTSYEQFF. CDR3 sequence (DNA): TGTGCCAGCAGCACCACTAGTTATGAGCAGTTCTTC.